The entry below gives a single T cell receptor beta chain sequence along with its context. What it recognizes is unknown. CDR3 length: 19 amino acids. The J segment lost 11 bases and the V segment lost 4 bases, leaving 19 bases of the junction unmatched. In germline, CDR1 is MNHEY, CDR2 SVGEGT. The sample comes from a study of T cell repertoires in cytomegalovirus infection. In the study overall: Recently described HLA-C-restricted plus well-studied HLA-B-restricted CMV epitopes were used. CMV infection plus the matching HLA type was flagged by public TCR beta signatures.

General observations from the study: It was HLA-C-restricted CMV-specific TCR beta clonotypes that dominated the response ex vivo. Cumulated frequencies of public TCR beta families served to identify carriers of CMV plus the relevant HLA.

TCRdb itself ran the reads through MiXCR, one entry per CDR3 protein. Of approximately 590,000 distinct CDR3 sequences listed, just under 40% are singletons. The chain employs TRBV6-2 or TRBV6-3 and TRBJ2-1; 14 positions agree with TRBD2. This clonotype was obtained from a human donor in good health (CMV status not recorded). Some clones in this sample may be carry-over from other donors' samples. Sequenced material: cultured PBMCs, taken from culture after CMV antigen stimulation. DNA for the CDR3: TGTGCCAGCAGTTCTGGGAGGACTAGCGGGGGGCTAATCACCTCGAAGCAGTTCTTC. Residues: CASSSGRTSGGLITSKQFF.